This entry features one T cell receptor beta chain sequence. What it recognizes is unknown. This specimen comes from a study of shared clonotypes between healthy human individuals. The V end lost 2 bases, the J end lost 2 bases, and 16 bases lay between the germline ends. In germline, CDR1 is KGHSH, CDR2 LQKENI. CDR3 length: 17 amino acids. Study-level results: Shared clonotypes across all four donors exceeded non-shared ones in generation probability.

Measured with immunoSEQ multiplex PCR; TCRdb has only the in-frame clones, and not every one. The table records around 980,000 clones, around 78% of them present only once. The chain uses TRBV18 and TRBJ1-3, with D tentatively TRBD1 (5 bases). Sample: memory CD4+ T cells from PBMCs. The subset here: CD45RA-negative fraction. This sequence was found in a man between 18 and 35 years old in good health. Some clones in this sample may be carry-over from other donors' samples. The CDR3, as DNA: TGTGCCAGCTCACCATTCTCTCAAGGGGCAGCTGGAAACACCATATATTTT. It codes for CASSPFSQGAAGNTIYF. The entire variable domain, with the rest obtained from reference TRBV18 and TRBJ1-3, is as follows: NAGVMQNPRHLVRRRGQEARLRCSPMKGHSHVYWYRQLPEEGLKFMVYLQKENIIDESGMPKERFSAEFPKEGPSILRIQQVVRGDSAAYFCASSPFSQGAAGNTIYFGEGSWLTVV.